What follows describes a single T cell receptor beta chain. The sample originates from a study of T cell changes during pregnancy in multiple sclerosis. CDR1 KGHSH and CDR2 LQKENI come from the germline V gene. V was shortened by 4 bases and J by 0 bases, with 13 bases between the two germline ends. There are 16 residues in the CDR3. This table comes from immunoSEQ multiplex PCR, and its TCRdb copy is limited to in-frame clones, with some not included. The sample yields 25,000 to 35,000 clones, 90% seen once. The sequencing here drew on CD8+ T cells from peripheral blood mononuclear cells, taken in the second trimester of pregnancy. The origin of this receptor is a female donor with multiple sclerosis, enrolled in a pregnancy study. The genes are TRBV18 and TRBJ1-3, with D unclear. The CDR3 spells CASSRTARNSGNTIYF. CDR3 nucleotides: TGTGCCAGCTCACGTACGGCGCGGAACTCTGGAAACACCATATATTTT.